This is a list of T cell receptor beta chains from one sample in a study of blood T cell repertoires in COVID-19. The protocol was immunoSEQ multiplex PCR, while the TCRdb copy is restricted to in-frame clones and leaves out a portion. There are about 230,000 clones in the sample; 70% to 90% occur only once, and around a tenth lies in the top ten. Material for sequencing was peripheral blood. These receptor sequences come from a man in his forties or fifties with COVID-19, enrolled during active disease. Each CDR3 is given with its conserved first and last residue. The order of the fields is D gene, clone size, J gene, V gene, CDR3 protein, CDR3 DNA. A D gene is named only where the DNA matches it firmly. The listing skips clone size in some rows; elsewhere it reads once, few, many or a size class.

TRBD1	few	TRBJ1-3	TRBV19	CASSETQGGSGNTIYF	TGTGCCAGTAGTGAAACGCAGGGGGGCTCTGGAAACACCATATATTTT
TRBD1	-	TRBJ2-3	TRBV6-1	CASSDDSPGQGSDTQYF	TGTGCCAGCAGTGACGACTCCCCGGGACAGGGGTCAGATACGCAGTATTTT
-	-	TRBJ1-5	TRBV7-2	CASSLQRDHNQPQHF	TGTGCCAGCAGCCTACAACGGGATCACAATCAGCCCCAGCATTTT
TRBD1	-	TRBJ2-5	TRBV2	CASSEDRVETQYF	TGTGCCAGCAGTGAGGACAGGGTCGAGACCCAGTACTTC
TRBD1	-	TRBJ1-5	TRBV19	CASSFSQGAGSQPQHF	TGTGCCAGTAGCTTCTCACAGGGGGCTGGGAGTCAGCCCCAGCATTTT
TRBD2	-	TRBJ2-6	TRBV18	CASSPSSGRDSGANVLTF	TGTGCCAGCTCACCATCTAGCGGGAGAGACTCTGGGGCCAACGTCCTGACTTTC
TRBD1	-	TRBJ1-3	TRBV9	CASSPLETGGNTIYF	TGTGCCAGCAGCCCCTTAGAGACAGGGGGAAACACCATATATTTT
TRBD2	-	TRBJ2-1	TRBV24-1	CATPWTSGRPSYNEQFF	TGTGCCACTCCCTGGACTAGCGGGAGGCCCTCCTACAATGAGCAGTTCTTC
-	-	TRBJ2-3	TRBV5-6	CASSLEARRESVTQYF	TGTGCCAGCAGCCTCGAGGCTAGGCGGGAATCGGTTACGCAGTATTTT
-	few	TRBJ2-7	TRBV24-1	CATSDPRTGLGYEQYF	TGTGCCACCAGTGATCCGAGGACTGGGTTAGGCTACGAGCAGTACTTC
TRBD1	-	TRBJ1-2	TRBV29-1	CSVGRTGSGYTF	TGCAGCGTTGGCAGGACAGGGAGCGGCTACACCTTC
TRBD1	-	TRBJ2-7	TRBV28	CASSIPQTGGDEQYF	TGTGCCAGCAGCATTCCTCAGACAGGGGGCGACGAGCAGTACTTC
-	-	TRBJ2-3	TRBV5-1	CASSFRADTQYF	TGCGCCAGCAGCTTCAGGGCAGATACGCAGTATTTT
TRBD1	few	TRBJ2-7	TRBV27	CASSSGQIPYEQYF	TGTGCCAGCAGTTCGGGACAGATCCCCTACGAGCAGTACTTC
TRBD1	once	TRBJ1-1	TRBV4-1	CASSQVQGAADTEAFF	TGCGCCAGCAGCCAAGTTCAGGGGGCCGCGGACACTGAAGCTTTCTTT
-	-	TRBJ2-7	TRBV7-2	CASSLALKGDYEQYF	TGTGCCAGCAGCTTAGCGCTTAAGGGGGACTACGAGCAGTACTTC
-	-	TRBJ2-5	TRBV2	CASGNRVTETQYF	TGTGCCAGCGGGAACAGGGTGACGGAGACCCAGTACTTC
TRBD1	-	TRBJ1-4	TRBV7-8	CASSLGHSGQGNEKLFF	TGTGCCAGCAGCTTAGGACATTCGGGACAGGGTAATGAAAAACTGTTTTTT
TRBD1	-	TRBJ2-3	TRBV9	CASSVRDRPRGTDTQYF	TGTGCCAGCAGCGTTCGGGACAGGCCTCGAGGCACAGATACGCAGTATTTT
-	-	TRBJ2-1	TRBV5-4	CASRVDSSSYNEQFF	TGTGCCAGCAGGGTGGACTCAAGTTCCTACAATGAGCAGTTCTTC
TRBD2	-	TRBJ2-2	TRBV7-3	CASSLIVGTKNTGELFF	TGTGCCAGCAGCTTAATTGTTGGGACTAAGAACACCGGGGAGCTGTTTTTT
TRBD2	-	TRBJ2-3	TRBV5-1	CASSPRTSGAGSTDTQYF	TGCGCCAGCAGCCCCCGGACTAGCGGGGCGGGGAGCACAGATACGCAGTATTTT
TRBD1	-	TRBJ1-6	TRBV28	CASSTGGQGGPQGSALQF	TGTGCCAGCAGTACCGGGGGACAGGGGGGACCCCAGGGGTCGGCCCTCCAATTT
TRBD2	once	TRBJ2-7	TRBV5-1	CASSLTSGAYYEQYF	TGCGCCAGCAGCTTGACTAGCGGGGCCTACTACGAGCAGTACTTC
TRBD1	-	TRBJ1-1	TRBV2	CASSLQGVVATEAFF	TGTGCCAGCAGCCTACAGGGGGTCGTGGCCACTGAAGCTTTCTTT
TRBD2	-	TRBJ2-2	TRBV7-9	CASSPTGGGARGTGELFF	TGTGCCAGCAGCCCTACCGGCGGGGGGGCCCGGGGCACCGGGGAGCTGTTTTTT
-	-	TRBJ2-7	TRBV6-5	CASSQRTERYEQYF	TGTGCCAGCAGCCAACGGACAGAAAGATACGAGCAGTACTTC
-	-	TRBJ1-2	TRBV10-3	CAISEQGSGYGYTF	TGTGCCATCAGTGAGCAGGGGTCCGGCTATGGCTACACCTTC
TRBD1	-	TRBJ1-5	TRBV5-1	CASSEWTGDNQPQHF	TGCGCCAGCAGCGAATGGACAGGGGATAATCAGCCCCAGCATTTT
-	-	TRBJ2-2	TRBV19	CASSIRSGGVTGELFF	TGTGCCAGTAGTATACGGTCTGGGGGCGTCACCGGGGAGCTGTTTTTT
-	-	TRBJ1-1	TRBV7-9	CASSLDQLSAFF	TGTGCCAGCAGCTTAGACCAGTTGTCGGCTTTCTTT
-	-	TRBJ1-6	TRBV6-6	CASRTPGGKSPLHF	TGTGCCAGCAGGACCCCGGGAGGGAAATCACCCCTCCACTTT
-	-	TRBJ1-4	TRBV19	CASSRTGTTNEKLFF	TGTGCCAGTAGTAGAACCGGGACAACTAATGAAAAACTGTTTTTT
-	-	TRBJ1-5	TRBV6-5	CASRYSSDQPQHF	TGTGCCAGCAGGTATTCCAGCGATCAGCCCCAGCATTTT
-	-	TRBJ2-2	TRBV18	CASSPLGTVNTGELFF	TGTGCCAGCTCACCCCTCGGGACTGTAAACACCGGGGAGCTGTTTTTT
TRBD1	-	TRBJ1-1	TRBV7-2	CASNIDRGGNTEAFF	TGTGCCAGCAACATCGACAGGGGTGGGAACACTGAAGCTTTCTTT
TRBD1	-	TRBJ1-2	TRBV28	CASSFTDRAAGYTF	TGTGCCAGCAGTTTCACCGACAGGGCTGCTGGCTACACCTTC
TRBD1	-	TRBJ1-3	TRBV3-1/TRBV3-2	CASSPHPGQGSGNTIYF	TGTGCCAGCAGCCCACATCCGGGACAGGGGTCGGGAAACACCATATATTTT
TRBD1	-	TRBJ2-7	TRBV14	CASSQGTGHDYEQYF	TGTGCCAGCAGCCAAGGGACAGGCCACGACTACGAGCAGTACTTC
-	once	TRBJ2-2	TRBV30	CASSSSNTGELFF	TGTGCCTCGTCTAGTTCGAACACCGGGGAGCTGTTTTTT
TRBD1	once	TRBJ1-1	TRBV29-1	CSVLTGLNTEAFF	TGCAGCGTTTTGACAGGGTTGAACACTGAAGCTTTCTTT
TRBD1	-	TRBJ1-2	TRBV6-5	CASSPDRVSGGYTF	TGTGCCAGCAGTCCTGACAGGGTTTCAGGCGGCTACACCTTC
TRBD2	-	TRBJ2-1	TRBV28	CASSGSGGPYNEQFF	TGTGCCAGCAGTGGTAGCGGGGGGCCCTACAATGAGCAGTTCTTC
TRBD1	-	TRBJ1-1	TRBV6-5	CASSYRATGSYTEAFF	TGTGCCAGCAGTTACCGGGCGACAGGGTCCTACACTGAAGCTTTCTTT
TRBD2	once	TRBJ2-7	TRBV2	CASRRWTSGRGTYEQYF	TGTGCCAGCAGGAGATGGACTAGCGGGAGGGGGACCTACGAGCAGTACTTC
-	-	TRBJ1-2	TRBV5-5	CASSSGQTYGYTF	TGTGCCAGCAGCTCAGGACAGACCTATGGCTACACCTTC
-	-	TRBJ2-3	TRBV6-5	CASSYGPERTDTQYF	TGTGCCAGCAGTTACGGGCCAGAGCGCACAGATACGCAGTATTTT
TRBD2	-	TRBJ2-7	TRBV4-1	CASSQDGGELIYEQYF	TGCGCCAGCAGCCAAGATGGGGGGGAACTTATCTACGAGCAGTACTTC
TRBD2	-	TRBJ2-7	TRBV27	CASSLSLAGEVSYEQYF	TGTGCCAGCAGTTTATCCCTAGCGGGAGAGGTTTCCTACGAGCAGTACTTC
-	-	TRBJ2-3	TRBV7-9	CASSLTGDTDTQYF	TGTGCCAGCAGCTTAACGGGAGACACAGATACGCAGTATTTT
-	-	TRBJ1-5	TRBV18	CASSPQGPQLQHF	TGTGCCAGCTCGCCCCAGGGGCCCCAGCTCCAGCATTTT
TRBD1	-	TRBJ1-2	TRBV25-1	CASSARDRSYGYTF	TGTGCCAGCAGTGCTCGGGACAGATCCTATGGCTACACCTTC
TRBD1	-	TRBJ1-2	TRBV6-5	CASGPGTGDFDGYTF	TGTGCCAGCGGCCCGGGGACAGGGGATTTCGATGGCTACACCTTC
TRBD1	-	TRBJ1-2	TRBV5-5	CASSLATGQGGYGYTF	TGTGCCAGCAGCTTGGCAACGGGACAGGGAGGCTATGGCTACACCTTC